One and the same sample provided the 27 T cell receptor beta chains below, sequenced in a study of breast tumors, draining lymph nodes, adjacent tissues. One entry per CDR3 protein results from TCRdb running MiXCR on the multiplex PCR reads. The sample includes 25,000 or so distinct CDR3 sequences, 68% of them seen just once. Sequenced material: tumor-adjacent breast tissue. Receptors originate from a female donor with breast cancer. Some clones in this sample may be carry-over from other donors' samples.

The chain has TRBV27 and TRBJ2-3, with TRBD2 identical over 8 bases. Germline-derived CDR1 and CDR2 are MNHEY and SMNVEV (reference sequence). Trimming removed 4 bases from V and 3 bases from J; junction bases left unmatched: 3. This CDR3 contains 14 residues. The CDR3 reads CASSWAGGTDTQYF. CDR3 nucleotide sequence: TGTGCCAGCAGTTGGGCGGGAGGAACAGATACGCAGTATTTT.

The V gene is TRBV7-2, the J gene TRBJ1-6; D is perhaps TRBD1 (5 bases). The CDR3 loop spans 14 amino acids. CDR1 SGHTA and CDR2 FQGNSA come from the germline V gene. Trimming left V 3 bases short and J 6 bases short, with 9 bases between. CDR3 DNA: TGTGCCAGCAGCTTTGGGGCGCGTAATTCACCCCTCCACTTT. It translates to CASSFGARNSPLHF.

V and J are TRBV7-2 and TRBJ2-3; maybe TRBD2 (6 bases). Per germline, CDR1 SGHTA and CDR2 FQGNSA. This CDR3 region has 14 residues. The ends were cut back, 5 bases at V and 1 base at J, with 10 bases in the middle. The CDR3 region is CASSREWGTDTQYF. The CDR3 bases are TGTGCCAGCAGCCGGGAGTGGGGCACAGATACGCAGTATTTT.

CDR3 coding DNA: TGCGCCAGCTCCCTACCCCCATGGTATGACTGCACCTTC. Encoded protein: CASSLPPWYDCTF. V is TRBV10-1 and J is TRBJ1-2; D is uncertain. V was trimmed by 8 bases and J by 13 bases, leaving 23 bases between them. Germline V gene lookup returns CDR1 WNHNN and CDR2 SYGVQD (reference sequence). CDR3 length: 13 amino acids.

A few counts support this clonotype. The chain has TRBV7-2 and TRBJ2-3; D not certain. This CDR3 has 14 residues. Per germline, CDR1 SGHTA and CDR2 FQGNSA. V was cut by 5 bases and J by 0 bases, with 9 bases left in between. CDR3 bases: TGTGCCAGCAGCCGACAAGCTAGCACAGATACGCAGTATTTT. This codes for CASSRQASTDTQYF.

The rearrangement links TRBV15 to TRBJ2-5, with a weak D call TRBD1 (5 bases). CDR1 is LNHNV, CDR2 YYDKDF, per germline (reference sequence). The CDR3 extends over 15 amino acids. V gave up 1 base and J gave up 3 bases, with 12 bases separating them. CDR3 nucleotides: TGTGCCACCAGCAGAGCCGGGCCAGGGAAAGAGACCCAGTACTTC. Translating it yields CATSRAGPGKETQYF.

By sample fraction, this clonotype is medium-sized. The chain carries TRBV12-3 or TRBV12-4 and TRBJ1-5; 9 bases fit TRBD1. The V segment lost 5 bases and the J segment 6 bases; nucleotides outside the gene matches: 8. There are 15 residues in the CDR3. Here the CDR3 reads CASSPDRGSIQPQHF. For the CDR3, the DNA is TGTGCCAGCAGTCCGGACAGGGGTTCTATTCAGCCCCAGCATTTT.

The chain combines TRBV24-1 with TRBJ2-5; tentatively, D is TRBD1 (5 bases). Germline V CDR1 and CDR2: KGHDR, SFDVKD. The CDR3 covers 17 residues. V was trimmed by 4 bases and J by 5 bases, leaving 22 bases between them. Written as DNA, the CDR3 is TGTGCCACCAGTGACTTGAGTGCCGCTACAGGCGAGGAGACCCAGTACTTC. Amino acid sequence: CATSDLSAATGEETQYF.

The chain has TRBV5-1 and TRBJ2-1; 7 bases fit TRBD1. V trimming: 3 bases; J trimming: 6 bases; junction bases outside the gene matches: 9. Germline lookup yields CDR1 SGHRS and CDR2 YFSETQ. The CDR3 sequence is 15 residues long. This CDR3 reads CASSSLRDRPNEQFF. CDR3 bases: TGCGCCAGCAGCTCCCTCCGGGACAGACCCAATGAGCAGTTCTTC.

The J gene is TRBJ2-7, the V gene TRBV10-1, with TRBD2 matching over 7 bases. V dropped 4 bases and J dropped 3; count of bases not matched to a gene: 3. CDR1 and CDR2 from the germline V gene are WNHNN and SYGVQD (reference sequence). The CDR3 sequence is 13 residues long. Here the CDR3 DNA reads TGCGCCAGCAGTGCAAGCGGGAACTACGAGCAGTACTTC. Translated, it gives CASSASGNYEQYF.

This chain links TRBV6-1 with TRBJ2-2, with 7 bases aligning to TRBD1. The CDR3 length is 15 residues. The V and J ends lost 7 bases and 1 base, in that order; junction bases with no gene match: 6. CDR1 is MNHNS, CDR2 SASEGT, per germline. DNA of the CDR3: TGTGCCAGCACGTGGGCAGGGGGGAACACCGGGGAGCTGTTTTTT. Translated, it gives CASTWAGGNTGELFF.

This clonotype appeared once. The chain combines TRBV6-1 with TRBJ2-6; D gene unclear. V shed 3 bases and J shed 0 bases, with 6 bases lying between them. The CDR3 spans 15 residues. Germline loops: CDR1 MNHNS, CDR2 SASEGT. This CDR3 reads CASSDSGSGANVLTF. In DNA, the CDR3 is TGTGCCAGCAGTGACTCGGGCTCTGGGGCCAACGTCCTGACTTTC.

The rearrangement links TRBV12-3 or TRBV12-4 to TRBJ1-2; TRBD1 matches 7 bases. The ends lost 6 bases at V and 6 bases at J; junction bases unmatched: 7. The CDR3 is 13 amino acids. CDR3 sequence: CASSPGQVDGYTF. CDR3 bases: TGTGCCAGCAGCCCTGGACAGGTCGATGGCTACACCTTC.

The J gene is TRBJ2-5, the V gene TRBV2; D might be TRBD2 (6 bases). V was clipped by 0 bases and J by 7 bases, with 15 bases between them. Germline V gene lookup returns CDR1 SNHLY and CDR2 FYNNEI. The CDR3 runs 15 residues. In DNA form, the CDR3 reads TGTGCCAGCAGTGAAGCGCGTCGCAGGGAGGCGACCCAGTACTTC. Translating it yields CASSEARRREATQYF.

The rearrangement links TRBV5-1 to TRBJ2-7; TRBD2 agrees at 8 bases. Germline V lookup: CDR1 SGHRS, CDR2 YFSETQ. With 4 bases clipped from V and 0 bases from J, the junction kept 12 bases outside the gene matches. The CDR3 loop spans 17 amino acids. Here the CDR3 DNA reads TGCGCCAGCAGCCCTAGGGGTAGCGGGACTCCCTCCTACGAGCAGTACTTC. The encoded protein is CASSPRGSGTPSYEQYF.

There are many counts of this clonotype. CDR3 residues: CSAKTGQGAHEQYF. CDR3 DNA sequence: TGCAGTGCTAAGACGGGACAGGGGGCCCACGAGCAGTACTTC. This chain joins TRBV20-1 and TRBJ2-7; 12 bases agree with TRBD1. Trimming at V came to 4 bases and at J to 5 bases, leaving 6 bases not matched to a gene. The CDR3 runs 14 residues. Germline V lookup: CDR1 DFQATT, CDR2 SNEGSKA (reference sequence).

The genes are TRBV11-2 and TRBJ2-7, with TRBD2 as a possible D gene (6 bases). CDR3 length: 14 residues. CDR1 and CDR2 from the germline V gene are SGHAT and FQNNGV. Trimming left V 2 bases short and J 4 bases short, with 12 bases between. CDR3 sequence: CASSLYGSGYEQYF. The CDR3 DNA sequence: TGTGCCAGCAGCTTATACGGGAGTGGGTACGAGCAGTACTTC.

This chain links TRBV7-9 with TRBJ2-1, with D perhaps TRBD2 (5 bases). V gave up 4 bases and J gave up 0 bases, with 22 bases separating them. The CDR3 extends over 19 amino acids. Looked up from germline, CDR1 is SEHNR and CDR2 is FQNEAQ (reference sequence). DNA for the CDR3: TGTGCCAGCAGCTCGGACTTCGTGTCGACCCACTTCTCCTACAATGAGCAGTTCTTC. It codes for CASSSDFVSTHFSYNEQFF.

The CDR3 here is CATPRDICEQYF. DNA for the CDR3: TGTGCCACTCCTAGGGACATCTGCGAGCAGTACTTC. This chain joins TRBV6-5 and TRBJ2-7; D is possibly TRBD1 (6 bases). The germline V and J ends were trimmed by 10 bases and 6 bases, with 16 bases remaining between them. The germline V gene has CDR1 MNHEY and CDR2 SVGAGI. The length of the CDR3 is 12 residues.

This clonotype was seen ten or more times. As DNA, the CDR3 is TGTGCCAGCAGTGCCCTGAGCTCCTACAATGAGCAGTTCTTC. It yields the protein CASSALSSYNEQFF. The rearrangement uses TRBV2 and TRBJ2-1; unclear D gene. This CDR3 region has 14 residues. Germline loops: CDR1 SNHLY, CDR2 FYNNEI. Trimming took 4 bases from V and 0 from J, leaving 7 bases between them.

In its sample, this clonotype was seen once. This chain links TRBV7-9 with TRBJ2-1; no definite D call. Per germline, CDR1 SEHNR and CDR2 FQNEAQ (reference sequence). The CDR3 is 14 amino acids. Trimming pared 2 bases from V and 5 bases from J, leaving 10 bases between. CDR3 sequence: CASSLQLLDNEQFF. For the CDR3, the DNA is TGTGCCAGCAGCTTACAGTTGCTCGACAATGAGCAGTTCTTC.

In this sample, this clonotype turned up a few times. V and J are TRBV6-1 and TRBJ1-2; TRBD1 might be the D (5 bases). The CDR3 length is 12 residues. CDR1 MNHNS and CDR2 SASEGT come from the germline V gene. V lost 8 bases and J lost 7, with 14 bases in between. CDR3 DNA sequence: TGTGCCAGCGGCAGGGAGTCGAGTGGCTACACCTTC. It yields the protein CASGRESSGYTF.

The chain links TRBV4-1 to TRBJ2-5, with 10 bases lining up with TRBD1. Germline V gene sequence: CDR1 MGHRA, CDR2 YSYEKL. The CDR3 totals 16 residues. The junction had 4 bases not matched to a gene; V was cut back by 1 base and J by 2 bases. The CDR3 bases are TGCGCCAGCAGCCAAGGGGACAGGGGAGGGCAAGAGACCCAGTACTTC. This sequence encodes CASSQGDRGGQETQYF.

The chain carries TRBV3-1 and TRBJ2-1; 14 bases are a match to TRBD2. Germline CDR1 and CDR2: LGHDT and YNNKEL (reference sequence). Trimming at V came to 4 bases and at J to 1 base, leaving 9 bases not matched to a gene. The CDR3 runs to 19 residues. DNA for the CDR3: TGTGCCAGCAGCCCGAAGTATAGGACTAGCGGGGGGTCCTACAATGAGCAGTTCTTC. Its translation is CASSPKYRTSGGSYNEQFF.

By sample fraction, this clonotype is medium-sized. The rearrangement joins TRBV7-8 to TRBJ1-6; 8 bases are shared with TRBD1. CDR1 is SGHVS and CDR2 is FQNEAQ in the germline V gene. The length of the CDR3 is 15 residues. V shed 7 bases, J shed 6 bases, and the junction held 8 bases outside the gene matches. CDR3 in DNA: TGTGCCAGCACTCTACTCGACAGGGGTAATTCACCCCTCCACTTT. This sequence encodes CASTLLDRGNSPLHF. Filled out from reference TRBV7-8 and TRBJ1-6, the complete variable domain reads GAGVSQSPRYKVAKRGQDVALRCDPISGHVSLFWYQQALGQGPEFLTYFQNEAQLDKSGLPSDRFFAERPEGSVSTLKIQRTQQEDSAVYLCASTLLDRGNSPLHFGNGTRLTVT.

This chain joins TRBV19 and TRBJ2-7, with D perhaps TRBD1 (6 bases). Between the trimmed V and J ends, which lost 3 bases and 4 bases, there was a span of 16 bases. CDR3 length: 15 residues. Germline V CDR1 and CDR2: LNHDA, SQIVND (reference sequence). Written as DNA, the CDR3 is TGTGCCAGTAGTATCATCGGGACACAGCATTACGAGCAGTACTTC. Translated, it gives CASSIIGTQHYEQYF.

This chain links TRBV7-2 with TRBJ1-6; D remains unclear. This CDR3 contains 11 residues. The germline V gene has CDR1 SGHTA and CDR2 FQGNSA. Between the trimmed V and J ends, which lost 4 bases and 7 bases, there was a span of 2 bases. CDR3 sequence: CASSWNSPLHF. CDR3 nucleotide sequence: TGTGCCAGCAGCTGGAATTCACCCCTCCACTTT. The whole variable domain, remainder taken from reference TRBV7-2 and TRBJ1-6, is GAGVSQSPSNKVTEKGKDVELRCDPISGHTALYWYRQSLGQGLEFLIYFQGNSAPDKSGLPSDRFSAERTGGSVSTLTIQRTQQEDSAVYLCASSWNSPLHFGNGTRLTVT.